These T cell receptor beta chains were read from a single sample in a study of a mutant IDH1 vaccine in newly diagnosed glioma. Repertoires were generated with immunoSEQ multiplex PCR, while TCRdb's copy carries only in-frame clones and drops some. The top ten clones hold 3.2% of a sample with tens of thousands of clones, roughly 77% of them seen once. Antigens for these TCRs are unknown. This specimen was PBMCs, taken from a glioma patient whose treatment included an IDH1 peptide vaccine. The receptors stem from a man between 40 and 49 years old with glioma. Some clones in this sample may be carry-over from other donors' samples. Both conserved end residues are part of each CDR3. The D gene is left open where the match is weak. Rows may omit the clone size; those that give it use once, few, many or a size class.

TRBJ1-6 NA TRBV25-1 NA CASSEYTIGDSPLHF TGTGCCAGCAGTGAATATACCATCGGGGATTCACCCCTCCACTTT
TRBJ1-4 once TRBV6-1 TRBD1 CASSEDRGREKLFF TGTGCCAGCAGTGAGGACAGGGGGCGAGAAAAACTGTTTTTT
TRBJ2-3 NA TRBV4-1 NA CASSQEGEQDTQYF TGCGCCAGCAGCCAAGAGGGTGAACAAGATACGCAGTATTTT
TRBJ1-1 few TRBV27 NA CASSLSRNTEAFF TGTGCCAGCAGTTTATCTCGGAACACTGAAGCTTTCTTT
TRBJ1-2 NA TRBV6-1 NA CASSEEAGGTF TGTGCCAGCAGTGAAGAGGCGGGAGGAACCTTC
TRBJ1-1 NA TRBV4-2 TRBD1 CASSQWTGKNTEAFF TGTGCCAGCAGCCAATGGACAGGGAAGAACACTGAAGCTTTCTTT
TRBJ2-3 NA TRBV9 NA CASSPPPLADTQYF TGTGCCAGCAGCCCGCCCCCCCTAGCGGATACGCAGTATTTT
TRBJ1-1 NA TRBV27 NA CASSFEGYTEAFF TGTGCCAGCAGTTTCGAGGGGTACACTGAAGCTTTCTTT
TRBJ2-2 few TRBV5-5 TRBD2 CASSRTSGGANTGELFF TGTGCCAGCAGCCGGACTAGCGGGGGGGCGAACACCGGGGAGCTGTTTTTT
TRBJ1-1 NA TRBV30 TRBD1 CAWSKGQGTEAFF TGTGCCTGGAGTAAGGGACAGGGCACTGAAGCTTTCTTT
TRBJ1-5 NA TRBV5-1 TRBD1 CASSLGTGGNQPQHF TGCGCCAGCAGCTTAGGAACAGGGGGCAATCAGCCCCAGCATTTT
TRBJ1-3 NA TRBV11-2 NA CASRRGGTGNTIYF TGTGCCAGCAGGAGAGGGGGAACTGGAAACACCATATATTTT
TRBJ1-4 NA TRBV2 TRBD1 CASSLDRDDEKLFF TGTGCCAGCAGCCTGGACAGGGACGATGAAAAACTGTTTTTT
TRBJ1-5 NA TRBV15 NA CATSRSQQPQHF TGTGCCACCAGCAGAAGTCAGCAGCCCCAGCATTTT
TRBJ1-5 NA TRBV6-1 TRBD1 CASSWTGVNQPQHF TGTGCCAGCAGTTGGACAGGGGTCAATCAGCCCCAGCATTTT
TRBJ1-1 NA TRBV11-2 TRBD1 CASSATGGDAFF TGTGCCAGCAGCGCGACAGGGGGCGATGCTTTCTTT
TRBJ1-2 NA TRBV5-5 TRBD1 CASSPSGQFYGYTF TGTGCCAGCAGCCCCTCGGGACAGTTTTATGGCTACACCTTC
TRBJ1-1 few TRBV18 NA CASSPSDGEAFF TGTGCCAGCTCACCCTCAGACGGCGAAGCTTTCTTT
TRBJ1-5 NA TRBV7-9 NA CASSLVGRNQPQHF TGTGCCAGCAGCTTAGTAGGGCGCAATCAGCCCCAGCATTTT
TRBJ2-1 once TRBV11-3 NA CASSLRGDGRDNEQFF TGTGCCAGCAGCTTAAGGGGGGACGGGCGGGACAATGAGCAGTTCTTC
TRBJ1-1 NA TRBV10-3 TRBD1 CAISVEGARTEAFF TGTGCCATCAGTGTTGAGGGGGCGCGTACTGAAGCTTTCTTT
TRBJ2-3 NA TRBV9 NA CASSVGRSTDTQYF TGTGCCAGCAGCGTAGGCCGTAGCACAGATACGCAGTATTTT
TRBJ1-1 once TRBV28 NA CASSLGGAGDLRNTEAFF TGTGCCAGCAGTTTAGGAGGGGCAGGGGACCTTAGGAACACTGAAGCTTTCTTT
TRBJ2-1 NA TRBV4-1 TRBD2 CASSRGGRDNEQFF TGCGCCAGCAGCCGCGGGGGGCGCGACAATGAGCAGTTCTTC
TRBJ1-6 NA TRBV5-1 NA CASSLTRTVDSPLHF TGCGCCAGCAGCCTCACCCGGACAGTAGATTCACCCCTCCACTTT
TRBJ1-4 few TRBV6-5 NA CASSPFGQSEKLFF TGTGCCAGCAGTCCCTTCGGACAGAGTGAAAAACTGTTTTTT
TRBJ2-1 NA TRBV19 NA CASDPGTSSSYNEQFF TGTGCCAGCGATCCCGGGACCAGTAGCTCCTACAATGAGCAGTTCTTC
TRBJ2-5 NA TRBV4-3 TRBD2 CASSQERGGQETQYF TGCGCCAGCAGCCAAGAGCGGGGGGGCCAAGAGACCCAGTACTTC
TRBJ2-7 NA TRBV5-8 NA CASSLAYGDRSYEQYF TGTGCCAGCAGCTTGGCCTACGGGGATCGCTCCTACGAGCAGTACTTC
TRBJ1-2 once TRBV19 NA CASSRGYYGYTF TGTGCCAGTAGTCGGGGATACTATGGCTACACCTTC
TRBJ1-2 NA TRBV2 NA CASSVGQEDGYTF TGTGCCAGCAGTGTGGGGCAGGAGGATGGCTACACCTTC
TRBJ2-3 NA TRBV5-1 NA CASSLGFSRDTQYF TGCGCCAGCAGCTTGGGGTTTAGCAGAGATACGCAGTATTTT
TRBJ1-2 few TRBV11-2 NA CASSRDRFDYGYTF TGTGCCAGCAGCCGCGACAGGTTCGACTATGGCTACACCTTC
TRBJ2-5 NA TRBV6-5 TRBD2 CASKASGGYETQYF TGTGCCAGCAAAGCTAGCGGGGGGTATGAGACCCAGTACTTC
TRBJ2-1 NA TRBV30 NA CAWRDRSYREQFF TGTGCCTGGAGGGACCGCAGCTACAGGGAGCAGTTCTTC
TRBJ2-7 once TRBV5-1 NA CASSFGESEGEQYF TGCGCCAGCAGCTTCGGGGAAAGTGAGGGCGAGCAGTACTTC
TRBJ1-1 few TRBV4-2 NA CASSQDGADTEAFF TGTGCCAGCAGCCAAGACGGAGCGGACACTGAAGCTTTCTTT
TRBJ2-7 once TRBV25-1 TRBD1 CASSADRDEQYF TGTGCCAGCAGTGCCGACAGGGACGAGCAGTACTTC
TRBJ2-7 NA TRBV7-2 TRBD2 CASRLAGATPYEQYF TGTGCCAGCCGACTAGCGGGGGCCACCCCCTACGAGCAGTACTTC
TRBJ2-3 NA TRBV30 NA CGGSSTDTQYF TGTGGAGGGTCTAGCACAGATACGCAGTATTTT
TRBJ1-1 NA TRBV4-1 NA CASSPGLEAFF TGCGCCAGCAGCCCGGGCCTTGAAGCTTTCTTT
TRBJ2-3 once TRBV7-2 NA CASSLGTAGNTDTQYF TGTGCCAGCAGCTTAGGGACAGCGGGGAACACAGATACGCAGTATTTT
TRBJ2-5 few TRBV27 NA CASRSPYPDPAETQYF TGTGCCAGCAGATCCCCGTACCCGGACCCAGCCGAGACCCAGTACTTC
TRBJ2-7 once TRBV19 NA CASSIQGDTRQYF TGTGCCAGTAGTATACAAGGGGATACGAGACAGTACTTC
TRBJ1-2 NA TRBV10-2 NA CASSVERNYGYTF TGCGCCAGCAGTGTCGAGCGTAACTATGGCTACACCTTC
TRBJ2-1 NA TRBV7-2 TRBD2 CASSLGTSGSSYNEQFF TGTGCCAGCAGCTTAGGGACTAGCGGGAGCTCCTACAATGAGCAGTTCTTC
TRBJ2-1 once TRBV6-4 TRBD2 CASRKGLELFF TGTGCCAGCAGGAAGGGACTAGAGTTGTTCTTC
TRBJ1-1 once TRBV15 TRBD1 CATSRQQGSATEAFF TGTGCCACCAGCAGACAACAGGGGAGCGCCACTGAAGCTTTCTTT
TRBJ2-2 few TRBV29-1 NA CSERGGGQVGELFF TGCAGCGAGCGGGGAGGGGGGCAAGTCGGGGAGCTGTTTTTT
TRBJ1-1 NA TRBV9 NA CASSPTSQNTEAFF TGTGCCAGCAGCCCAACGAGCCAGAACACTGAAGCTTTCTTT
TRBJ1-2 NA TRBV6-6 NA CASSLDSRSYTF TGTGCCAGCAGCCTGGACTCCCGGTCTTACACCTTC
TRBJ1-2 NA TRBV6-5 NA CASSPSYRRNYGYTF TGTGCCAGCAGTCCGTCGTACAGGCGCAACTATGGCTACACCTTC
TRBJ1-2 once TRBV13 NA CASSFNAYNPYGYTF TGTGCCAGCAGCTTCAACGCGTATAATCCCTATGGCTACACCTTC
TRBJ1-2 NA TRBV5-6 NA CASSWPGRLEYGYTF TGTGCCAGCAGCTGGCCGGGGCGACTAGAGTATGGCTACACCTTC
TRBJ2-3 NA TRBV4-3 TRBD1 CASSQEYRTGYYSTDTQYF TGCGCCAGCAGCCAAGAGTATCGGACAGGCTATTACAGCACAGATACGCAGTATTTT